This T cell receptor beta chain was obtained from a study of cytomegalovirus exposure and HLA in healthy donors. CDR1 is MNHEY, CDR2 SMNVEV, per germline (reference sequence). This CDR3 spans 19 amino acids. With 3 bases clipped from V and 0 bases from J, the junction kept 11 bases outside the gene matches. TCRdb's copy holds only in-frame clones and misses some; the assay was immunoSEQ multiplex PCR. Of approximately 160,000 clones listed, 70% to 90% are singletons. On this clone itself: Its antigen remains unidentified.

The study's findings and limits: TCR clusters originating in the first cohort tended to co-occur in the roughly 120 validation repertoires, according to a later analysis. The listing of 150 to 200 TCR beta chains classed them as cytomegalovirus-associated. Three of the chains that were CMV-associated were confirmed in vitro to be specific for CMV antigens. Across donors, most TCRs were seen rarely, yet some public ones were widespread.

The clonotype comes from a man in his thirties or forties in good health and CMV-seropositive. The chain joins TRBV27 to TRBJ1-2; 12 positions match TRBD1. Sequencing was carried out using PBMCs. Here the CDR3 reads CASSFLGQGARKANYGYTF. The CDR3 bases are TGTGCCAGCAGTTTCTTGGGACAGGGGGCTAGGAAGGCTAACTATGGCTACACCTTC.